The rows below give T cell receptor beta chains drawn from one sample of a study of glioma-infiltrating T cells. TCRdb used MiXCR to reprocess the multiplex PCR reads, holding one entry per CDR3 protein. The sample lists fewer than 500,000 distinct CDR3 sequences; less than 50% were seen once. Sequencing was performed on glioma tissue, nonneoplastic brain tissue, or PBMCs (not recorded which). Receptors originate from a human donor with low-grade glioma or glioblastoma, undergoing nonglioma brain surgery, or in good health (not recorded which). Both conserved end residues are trimmed from each CDR3.

V	CDR3
TRBV7-2	ASSLATASPLRDGYT
TRBV28	ASSPWGHEQY
TRBV24-1	ATSDGTGTGKYEQY
TRBV6-1	ASSRTGGGRTQY
TRBV28	ASSFGTGKYEQY
TRBV12-3/TRBV12-4	ASSLDGLTQY
TRBV7-2	ASSRELSYEQY
TRBV15	ATSRDPPGTSGTFAYEQY
TRBV27	ASSFLGNPYEQY
TRBV20-1	SLYPSGRAHEQY
TRBV5-4	ASSGRAYNEQF
TRBV20-1	SASTEAQPQH
TRBV28	ASSLRTRQETQY
TRBV6-6	ASSYLGQGSYEQF
TRBV10-3	AIRGQGVPGANVLT
TRBV7-7	ASSPGSSSSEQF
TRBV4-3	ASSVGLGQPQH
TRBV7-9	ASEPNTYEQY
TRBV5-1	ASFGTSGMLAYNEQF
TRBV27	ASSFRGAITF
TRBV4-3	ASSQGYWTANYGYT
TRBV27	ASSDLAGVNEQF
TRBV28	ASKTDRVIQGTEAF
TRBV27	ASSRQVQETRY
TRBV20-1	SATTPGTNNNEQF
TRBV7-9	ASSPRTSWADEQF
TRBV20-1	SATPGVRRNSPLH
TRBV19	ASSLLFRETQY
TRBV27	ASSFSGNQPQH
TRBV4-3	ASSQFSRGGGRDYGYT
TRBV6-1	ASSELSSRASLAQY
TRBV7-9	ASTLRTGRVGEKLF
TRBV27	ASTTRWGRALDQETQY
TRBV29-1	SVENRNYGYT
TRBV12-3/TRBV12-4	TSSFLSGPQETQY
TRBV20-1	STRHSGHYEQY
TRBV4-2	ACSLGPGRINNEQF
TRBV6-1	ASSFSGTGGWEQF
TRBV6-2/TRBV6-3	ASSSTIVQY
TRBV6-1	ASSDPGFSAGHEQY
TRBV27	ASSSGPGEKLF
TRBV20-1	SARLGPRSAYEQY
TRBV20-1	SARVHYGTGRSGANVLT
TRBV28	ASNTRTGSFYNERF
TRBV27	ASSLLAGSYEQY
TRBV27	ASSLRPPYEQY
TRBV7-2	ASSFTVAGSGNTIY
TRBV4-1	ASSQSSSGIYEQY
TRBV20-1	SAREGPQPRH
TRBV19	ASSIGASGSDEQF
TRBV7-2	ASSFRGGFSYEQY
TRBV20-1	SAVRAGNYNEQF
TRBV28	ASSLPGTTDTQY
TRBV20-1	SARDRGLGNQPQH